This TCR beta chain was profiled in a study of CD8+CD57+ T cells in acquired aplastic anemia. Study-wide context: Each DNA sample taken from sorted CD4+ and CD8+ cells came to 3 to 3.5 ug on average.

This CDR3 is 12 amino acids long. Germline-derived CDR1 and CDR2 are DFQATT and SNEGSKA (reference sequence). V dropped 1 base and J dropped 8 bases, with 11 bases sitting between them. Genomic DNA templated the TCR beta VDJ and CDR3 profiling. TCRdb re-derived calls from the reads in MiXCR, one entry per CDR3 protein. The repertoire has 400,000 to 450,000 distinct CDR3 sequences, roughly 68% of them found once; the top ten carry under 4.5%. Concerning this clonotype itself: Its antigen remains unidentified.

Overall study results and limits: Roughly 27 shared CD8+ CDR3s appeared highly expressed within patients' immunodominant clones. Patient and control CD8+ Simpson's diversity was not significantly different.

This receptor was identified in a human donor in good health, serving as a control. The chain recombines TRBV20-1 with TRBJ1-2; D unclear. The sequenced sample consisted of sorted CD4+, CD8+, or CD8+CD57+ T cells (not recorded which) from PBMCs. The CDR3 region is CSARGQENGYTF. CDR3 DNA: TGCAGTGCTAGAGGCCAAGAGAACGGCTACACCTTC.